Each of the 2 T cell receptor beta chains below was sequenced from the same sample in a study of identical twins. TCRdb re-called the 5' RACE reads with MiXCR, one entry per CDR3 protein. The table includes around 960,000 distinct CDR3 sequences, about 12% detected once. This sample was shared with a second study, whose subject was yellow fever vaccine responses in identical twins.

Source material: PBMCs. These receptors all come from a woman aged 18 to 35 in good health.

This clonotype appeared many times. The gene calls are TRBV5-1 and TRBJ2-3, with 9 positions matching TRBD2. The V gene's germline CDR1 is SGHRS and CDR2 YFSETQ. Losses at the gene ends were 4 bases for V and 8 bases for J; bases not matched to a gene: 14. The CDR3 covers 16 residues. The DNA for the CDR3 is TGCGCCAGCAGCAACCAAGGGACTAGCCGGATCGGTACGCAGTATTTT. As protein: CASSNQGTSRIGTQYF.

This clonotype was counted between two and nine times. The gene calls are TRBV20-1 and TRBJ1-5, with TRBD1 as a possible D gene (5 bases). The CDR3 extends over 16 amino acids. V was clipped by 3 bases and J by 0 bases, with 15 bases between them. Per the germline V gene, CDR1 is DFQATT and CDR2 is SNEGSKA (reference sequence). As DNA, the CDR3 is TGCAGTGCTAGCGGGGCCGGGGTATATAGCAATCAGCCCCAGCATTTT. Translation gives CSASGAGVYSNQPQHF.